These 7 T cell receptor beta chains originate from one sample sequenced in a study of blood T cell repertoires in COVID-19. TCRdb's copy holds only in-frame clones and misses some; the assay was immunoSEQ multiplex PCR. The repertoire holds tens of thousands of clones, approximately 78% seen once, with roughly 37% in the top ten. The sequenced sample consisted of peripheral blood. Receptors originate from a man aged 80 or over with active or convalescent COVID-19.

The chain couples TRBV2 to TRBJ1-1, with D unclear. V gave up 7 bases and J gave up 5 bases, with 8 bases separating them. Germline V CDR1 and CDR2: SNHLY, FYNNEI. This CDR3 spans 11 amino acids. The CDR3 nucleotides read TGTGCCAGCAAACCGGAGACTGAAGCTTTCTTT. As protein: CASKPETEAFF.

This clone occurred many times. This chain joins TRBV5-1 and TRBJ1-2, with a weak D call TRBD1 (6 bases). The CDR3 has 12 amino acids. V was clipped by 0 bases and J by 8 bases, with 8 bases between them. CDR1 is SGHRS and CDR2 is YFSETQ in the germline V gene. DNA for the CDR3: TGCGCCAGCAGCTTGGGCAGGGGAGGCTACACCTTC. This encodes CASSLGRGGYTF. Full variable domain (missing parts from reference TRBV5-1 and TRBJ1-2): KAGVTQTPRYLIKTRGQQVTLSCSPISGHRSVSWYQQTPGQGLQFLFEYFSETQRNKGNFPGRFSGRQFSNSRSEMNVSTLELGDSALYLCASSLGRGGYTFGSGTRLTVV.

A few counts support this clone. The rearrangement joins TRBV5-1 to TRBJ2-5; TRBD1 matches 10 bases. The CDR3 contains 19 residues. With V trimmed by 2 bases and J by 5 bases, 18 bases remained unmatched. Germline assignment: CDR1 SGHRS and CDR2 YFSETQ. The CDR3 spells CASSFGSGPGQGTGETQYF. DNA of the CDR3: TGCGCCAGCAGCTTTGGGTCTGGTCCGGGACAGGGGACCGGGGAGACCCAGTACTTC.

The V gene is TRBV19, the J gene TRBJ2-7; tentative D call: TRBD2 (5 bases). The CDR3 extends over 13 amino acids. The germline gives CDR1 LNHDA, CDR2 SQIVND (reference sequence). Between the trimmed V and J ends, which lost 8 bases and 3 bases, there was a span of 14 bases. In DNA, the CDR3 is TGTGCCAGTGCTAATAGTGGAGGCTACGAGCAGTACTTC. This translates into CASANSGGYEQYF.

The V call is TRBV15, the J call TRBJ2-5; D unclear. Germline V gives CDR1 LNHNV, CDR2 YYDKDF (reference sequence). V dropped 5 bases and J dropped 5 bases, with 9 bases sitting between them. This CDR3 region has 12 residues. The CDR3 region has the DNA TGTGCCACCAGCCGTCCTAAGGAGACCCAGTACTTC. Translated: CATSRPKETQYF.

Relative to its sample, this clone is medium-sized. The V and J genes are TRBV19 and TRBJ2-7, with 8 bases aligning to TRBD2. The CDR3 covers 16 residues. CDR1 is LNHDA and CDR2 is SQIVND in the germline V gene (reference sequence). After removal of 2 bases from V and 2 bases from J, the junction contained 8 bases not matched to a gene. CDR3 sequence (DNA): TGTGCCAGTAGTATATCGGGAGCGGGAGTTGCCTACGAGCAGTACTTC. Translation: CASSISGAGVAYEQYF.

The chain's CDR3 is CASSARQGAVGETQYF. In nucleotides, the CDR3 is TGTGCCAGTAGTGCCCGACAGGGGGCAGTAGGAGAGACCCAGTACTTC. The chain has TRBV19 and TRBJ2-5; TRBD1 matches at 10 bases. This CDR3 region has 16 residues. Trimming at V came to 5 bases and at J to 4 bases, leaving 10 bases not matched to a gene. Germline loops: CDR1 LNHDA, CDR2 SQIVND (reference sequence).